The TCR beta chain under discussion was sequenced for a study of cytomegalovirus exposure and HLA in healthy donors. Study-wide points: An Asian-associated ancestry cluster reportedly showed fewer N-insertions than the approximately 670-donor mean in a later analysis.

Remarks on this clone: Its antigen is undetermined. A junction boundary mismatches the germline segment, possibly from a read error.

The CDR3 contains 12 residues. Germline loops: CDR1 SEHNR, CDR2 FQNEAQ (reference sequence). With 60 Vbeta and 13 Jbeta primers, the PCR was carried out. The data were produced by immunoSEQ multiplex PCR, yet TCRdb's version contains in-frame clones alone and is incomplete. This table holds some 120,000 clones, about 84% found once. The origin of this receptor is a man between 40 and 49 years old in good health and CMV-seronegative. Sequencing was performed on PBMCs. The rearrangement joins TRBV7-9 to TRBJ1-2; 7 positions match TRBD1. CDR3 region: CASSEARGPAPF. CDR3 nucleotide sequence: TGTGCCAGCAGCGAAGCGAGGGGGCCCGCCCCCTTC.